These 26 T cell receptor beta chains came from one sample sequenced in a study of tumor-infiltrating lymphocytes in localized non-small cell lung cancer listed by TCRdb under 2021. The library was prepared using the immunoSEQ multiplex PCR assay. Drawn from immuneACCESS, this table holds only the in-frame rearrangements with V and J called that TCRdb kept. Clones are partly lost; checked studies trace under half to an unresolved V gene and leave the rest unexplained. This sample lists 5,000 or so clones; 66% were detected once. The ten largest account for around 58% of the sample. Sequenced: lung tumor tissue. These receptors came from a human donor with non-small cell lung cancer.

The genes are TRBV6-4 and TRBJ2-1; TRBD2 matches at 11 bases. The CDR3 has 16 amino acids. V was pared by 4 bases and J by 7 bases, with 9 bases of the junction left unmatched. Per the germline V gene, CDR1 is MRHNA and CDR2 is SNTAGT. CDR3 nucleotides: TGTGCCAGCAGTGCCGTTAGCGGGGGGGCATTTAATGAGCAGTTCTTC. Its translation: CASSAVSGGAFNEQFF.

The chain combines TRBV4-3 with TRBJ2-3; the D gene is possibly TRBD2 (6 bases). The germline gives CDR1 LGHNA, CDR2 YSLEER. The CDR3 runs 16 residues. Between the trimmed V and J ends, which lost 1 base and 8 bases, there was a span of 19 bases. In DNA, the CDR3 is TGCGCCAGCAGCCAAGTGGGGGTGAATTCGGGAGTTACGCAGTATTTT. Translated, it gives CASSQVGVNSGVTQYF.

This clone was picked up one time. This chain uses TRBV4-2 with TRBJ1-1; D is ambiguous. CDR3 size: 12 residues. V lost 5 bases and J 7 bases, leaving 11 bases between the germline ends. Germline V gene data show CDR1 as LGHNA and CDR2 as YNFKEQ. The chain's CDR3 is CASSLERFEAFF. CDR3 bases: TGTGCCAGCAGCTTAGAGCGATTTGAAGCTTTCTTT.

V is TRBV9 and J is TRBJ1-2; TRBD1 matches 10 bases. Germline assignment: CDR1 SGDLS and CDR2 YYNGEE. Trimming took 5 bases from V and 4 from J; bases not matched to a gene: 5. CDR3 length equals 14 residues. The CDR3, as DNA: TGTGCCAGCAGGCGGGACAGGGGTCCCTATGGCTACACCTTC. This encodes CASRRDRGPYGYTF.

The chain employs TRBV15 and TRBJ1-4; TRBD1 agrees at 8 bases. The CDR3 is 15 amino acids. The germline V gene encodes CDR1 LNHNV and CDR2 YYDKDF (reference sequence). The J segment lost 4 bases and the V segment lost 1 base, leaving 2 bases of the junction unmatched. CDR3 nucleotides: TGTGCCACCAGCAGAGTACAGGGGGTTAATGAAAAACTGTTTTTT. This translates into CATSRVQGVNEKLFF.

The chain uses TRBV7-3 and TRBJ2-1; TRBD1 might be the D (5 bases). The CDR3 sequence is 15 residues long. V was trimmed by 3 bases and J by 2 bases, leaving 11 bases between them. Germline assignment: CDR1 SGHTA and CDR2 FQGTGA. CDR3 nucleotide sequence: TGTGCCAGCAGCTTCCAGGGAAACCCCTACAATGAGCAGTTCTTC. Translated, it gives CASSFQGNPYNEQFF.

J is TRBJ2-7 and V is TRBV11-3; perhaps TRBD1 as D (6 bases). CDR1 SGHNT and CDR2 YENEEA come from the germline V gene. The CDR3 runs 12 residues. V lost 5 bases to trimming and J lost 4 bases, with 9 bases between them. The CDR3 DNA follows: TGTGCCAGCAGCCGGACAGATTACGAGCAGTACGTC. This sequence encodes CASSRTDYEQYV.

The chain is built from TRBV7-2 and TRBJ1-4, with D possibly TRBD1 on 5 matching bases. The germline CDR1 and CDR2 sequences are SGHTA and FQGNSA. The CDR3 contains 14 residues. Trimming took 2 bases from V and 8 from J, leaving 12 bases between them. The CDR3 loop reads CASSLRDGIEKLFF. CDR3 DNA sequence: TGTGCCAGCAGCTTAAGGGACGGTATCGAAAAACTGTTTTTT.

On this clone: Mismatch with germline at one junction end may stem from a read error. This rearrangement joins TRBV11-3 to TRBJ2-2; D may be TRBD2 (5 bases). CDR1 is SGHNT and CDR2 is YENEEA in the germline V gene. The CDR3 loop spans 14 amino acids. This CDR3 reads CASSLQRDSGKLFF. Here the CDR3 DNA reads TGTGCCAGCAGCTTACAGCGCGACTCCGGGAAGCTGTTTTTT.

This clone is categorized as medium-sized. The chain is built from TRBV14 and TRBJ2-3, with 12 bases that match TRBD2. Germline V gives CDR1 SGHDN, CDR2 FVKESK. This CDR3 is built from 16 residues. J was trimmed by 5 bases and V by 4 bases; bases with no gene match: 7. Written as DNA, the CDR3 is TGTGCCAGCAGCCCATGGACTAGCGGGGAGGGAGATACGCAGTATTTT. This translates into CASSPWTSGEGDTQYF. Full variable domain (missing parts from reference TRBV14 and TRBJ2-3): EAGVTQFPSHSVIEKGQTVTLRCDPISGHDNLYWYRRVMGKEIKFLLHFVKESKQDESGMPNNRFLAERTGGTYSTLKVQPAELEDSGVYFCASSPWTSGEGDTQYFGPGTRLTVL.

The chain carries TRBV10-2 and TRBJ1-6; 9 bases align to TRBD1. The CDR3 is 18 amino acids. The trim removed 3 bases at V and 8 bases at J, leaving 14 bases unmatched. Germline V gene sequence: CDR1 WSHSY, CDR2 SAAADI. Here the CDR3 reads CASSDLRTGVISDSPLHF. DNA for the CDR3: TGCGCCAGCAGTGACCTCAGGACAGGGGTCATCTCGGATTCACCCCTCCACTTT.

This clone was seen a few times. The chain uses TRBV11-3 and TRBJ1-1, with D possibly being TRBD1 (6 bases). CDR1 is SGHNT, CDR2 YENEEA, per germline. Trimming removed 0 bases from V and 4 bases from J, with 12 bases in between. The CDR3 contains 15 residues. The CDR3 DNA reads TGTGCCAGCAGCTTAGATGGACAGCCCTTCACTGAAGCTTTCTTT. Protein sequence: CASSLDGQPFTEAFF.

This clone was counted a single time. This chain joins TRBV9 and TRBJ1-3; D unclear. V lost 0 bases to trimming and J lost 7 bases, with 5 bases between them. The CDR3 spans 12 residues. Germline V gene sequence: CDR1 SGDLS, CDR2 YYNGEE. The CDR3 loop is CASSVVGNTIYF. The DNA for the CDR3 is TGTGCCAGCAGCGTAGTAGGGAACACCATATATTTT.

V usage is TRBV7-2 and J usage is TRBJ2-3; 10 bases align to TRBD2. CDR1 is SGHTA, CDR2 FQGNSA, per germline. V lost 6 bases and J lost 2; bases outside the gene matches: 8. CDR3 length: 16 residues. In nucleotides, the CDR3 is TGTGCCAGCAGGCCACCGGGACTAGCGACCACAGATACGCAGTATTTT. Translated: CASRPPGLATTDTQYF.

V is TRBV9 and J is TRBJ2-3; maybe TRBD2 (6 bases). Germline V gene sequence: CDR1 SGDLS, CDR2 YYNGEE. Trimming left V 4 bases short and J 3 bases short, with 15 bases between. The CDR3 has 15 residues. The CDR3 coding sequence is TGTGCCAGCAGCCGGCAGCCTGGGACTACAGATACGCAGTATTTT. It specifies CASSRQPGTTDTQYF.

The chain is built from TRBV19 and TRBJ1-5, with TRBD1 matching 8 bases. Trimming at V came to 1 base and at J to 1 base, leaving 9 bases not matched to a gene. This CDR3 has 18 amino acids. Germline CDR1 reads LNHDA; CDR2 reads SQIVND (reference sequence). The CDR3 spells CASSIAAGGRASNQPQHF. CDR3 nucleotide sequence: TGTGCCAGTAGTATAGCGGCAGGGGGCAGGGCGAGCAATCAGCCCCAGCATTTT. Together with reference TRBV19 and TRBJ1-5, the CDR3 gives the full variable domain: DGGITQSPKYLFRKEGQNVTLSCEQNLNHDAMYWYRQDPGQGLRLIYYSQIVNDFQKGDIAEGYSVSREKKESFPLTVTSAQKNPTAFYLCASSIAAGGRASNQPQHFGDGTRLSIL.

This clone was detected only once. Other DNA sequences in this specimen translate into the identical CDR3. This rearrangement joins TRBV13 to TRBJ2-5; D is unclear. This CDR3 comprises 12 residues. V shed 1 base and J shed 1 base, with 1 base lying between them. CDR1 and CDR2 (germline): PRHDT, FYEKMQ (reference sequence). CDR3 nucleotide sequence: TGTGCCAGCAGCTTAGCCCAAGAGACCCAGTACTTC. It is translated as CASSLAQETQYF.

This clone occurred once. The rearrangement uses TRBV7-2 and TRBJ2-1; 14 bases fit TRBD2. V dropped 5 bases and J dropped 9; count of bases not matched to a gene: 9. Germline lookup yields CDR1 SGHTA and CDR2 FQGNSA. This CDR3 has 16 amino acids. The CDR3 loop reads CASSVTSGRAFAEQFF. The CDR3 DNA is TGTGCCAGCAGCGTGACTAGCGGGAGGGCCTTCGCTGAGCAGTTCTTC.

This clone has more than one count but fewer than ten. This chain joins TRBV2 and TRBJ1-1, with D tentatively TRBD1 (6 bases). From germline, CDR1 is SNHLY and CDR2 FYNNEI. The V and J ends lost 3 bases and 8 bases respectively, with 16 bases between them. There are 14 residues in the CDR3. Written as DNA, the CDR3 is TGTGCCAGCAGTGACCCCCCCGCGACAGGAGAAGCTTTCTTT. Protein: CASSDPPATGEAFF.

The V call is TRBV10-2, the J call TRBJ1-1; D ambiguous. Trimming removed 0 bases at V and 8 bases at J, with 10 bases between. The CDR3 sequence is 13 residues long. Germline V lookup: CDR1 WSHSY, CDR2 SAAADI. The DNA of the CDR3 is TGCGCCAGCAGTGAGTCGACGGCAGCCGAAGCTTTCTTT. It specifies CASSESTAAEAFF.

J is TRBJ2-4 and V is TRBV25-1; 7 bases align to TRBD1. The CDR3 consists of 14 residues. J gave up 5 bases and V 6 bases, and 7 bases lay outside the gene matches. CDR1 is MGHDK and CDR2 is SYGVNS in the germline V gene. The chain's CDR3 is CASSTGVSQNIQYF. CDR3 DNA sequence: TGTGCCAGCAGCACAGGGGTTTCCCAAAACATTCAGTACTTC.

The CDR3 protein is CASSLYRSRTGVDQPQHF. DNA of the CDR3: TGTGCCAGCAGCCTTTACAGATCAAGGACAGGGGTTGATCAGCCCCAGCATTTT. This sequence joins TRBV11-3 and TRBJ1-5; 9 bases are a match to TRBD1. Germline CDR1 reads SGHNT; CDR2 reads YENEEA. The CDR3 extends over 18 amino acids. Trimming removed 5 bases from V and 5 bases from J; junction bases left unmatched: 16.

This clone has only a few counts. The chain joins TRBV11-1 to TRBJ1-1, with 12 bases identical to TRBD1. Trimming removed 5 bases from V and 10 bases from J; junction bases left unmatched: 14. CDR1 is SGHAT, CDR2 FQDESV, per germline (reference sequence). The CDR3 is made up of 16 amino acids. The CDR3 DNA sequence: TGTGCCAGCAGCCACTCCGGGACAGGGGGCGTTGGTGGAGCTTTCTTT. It translates to CASSHSGTGGVGGAFF.

V usage is TRBV7-8 and J usage is TRBJ2-3; D is undetermined. There are 14 residues in the CDR3. The ends were cut back, 2 bases at V and 2 bases at J, with 8 bases in the middle. Germline V gene data show CDR1 as SGHVS and CDR2 as FQNEAQ. Written as DNA, the CDR3 is TGTGCCAGCAGCTTAATTGGGGACACAGATACGCAGTATTTT. Amino acids: CASSLIGDTDTQYF.

This sequence joins TRBV30 and TRBJ2-1; unclear D gene. CDR1 is GTSNPN, CDR2 SVGIG, per germline (reference sequence). The CDR3 spans 12 residues. Trimming took 5 bases from V and 2 from J, leaving 7 bases between them. DNA for the CDR3: TGTGCCTGGGGAACAGCCTACAATGAGCAGTTCTTC. Translation gives CAWGTAYNEQFF.

This chain connects TRBV27 to TRBJ2-7; 7 nucleotides match TRBD1. The CDR3 loop spans 17 amino acids. Trimming removed 2 bases from V and 1 base from J; junction bases left unmatched: 11. Per the germline V gene, CDR1 is MNHEY and CDR2 is SMNVEV (reference sequence). The CDR3 sequence is CASSLRPGDRISYEQYF. As DNA, the CDR3 is TGTGCCAGCAGTTTAAGGCCTGGGGACAGAATATCCTACGAGCAGTACTTC.